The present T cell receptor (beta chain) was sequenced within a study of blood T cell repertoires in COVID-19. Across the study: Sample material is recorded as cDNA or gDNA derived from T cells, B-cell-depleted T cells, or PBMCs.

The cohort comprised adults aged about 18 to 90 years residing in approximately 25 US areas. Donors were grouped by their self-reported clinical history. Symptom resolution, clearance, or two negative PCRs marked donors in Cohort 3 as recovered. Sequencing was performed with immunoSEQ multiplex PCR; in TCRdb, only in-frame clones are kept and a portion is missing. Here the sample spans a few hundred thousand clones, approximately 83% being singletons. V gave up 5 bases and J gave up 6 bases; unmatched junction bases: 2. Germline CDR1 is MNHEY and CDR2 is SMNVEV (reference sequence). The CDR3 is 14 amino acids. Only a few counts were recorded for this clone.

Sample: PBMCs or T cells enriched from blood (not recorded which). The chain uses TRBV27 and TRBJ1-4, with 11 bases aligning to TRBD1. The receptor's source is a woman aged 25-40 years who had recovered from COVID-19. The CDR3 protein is CASSQGQGDEKLFF. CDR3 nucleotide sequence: TGTGCCAGCAGTCAGGGACAGGGGGATGAAAAACTGTTTTTT. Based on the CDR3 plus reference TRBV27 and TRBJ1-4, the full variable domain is EAQVTQNPRYLITVTGKKLTVTCSQNMNHEYMSWYRQDPGLGLRQIYYSMNVEVTDKGDVPEGYKVSRKEKRNFPLILESPSPNQTSLYFCASSQGQGDEKLFFGSGTQLSVL.